The 15 T cell receptor beta chains reported below all come from one sample, sequenced in a study of cytomegalovirus exposure and HLA in healthy donors (TCRdb year 2017). The library was prepared using the immunoSEQ multiplex PCR assay. For the multiplex PCR, a mixture combining 60 forward primers for TCR Vbeta segments and 13 reverse primers for TCR Jbeta segments was used. The source is immuneACCESS, and TCRdb retained only in-frame sequences with V and J called. Part of the clones is not carried over; for the studies checked, unresolved V genes explain less than half of this, and the remainder is unexplained. The sample table shows 95,000 to 150,000 clones, and over 15% are seen once. 1.5% to 2% of the sample is taken by the ten largest. The sequenced sample was PBMCs. The source of these receptors is a woman between 18 and 30 years old in good health and CMV-seronegative.

This clone was seen more than once but under ten times. The CDR3 spells CASRPGGSSYEQYF. The CDR3 nucleotides read TGCGCCAGCAGGCCGGGAGGCAGTTCCTACGAGCAGTACTTC. This chain joins TRBV5-1 and TRBJ2-7, with 7 bases matching TRBD2. The germline V gene encodes CDR1 SGHRS and CDR2 YFSETQ. V was pared by 5 bases and J by 1 base, with 6 bases of the junction left unmatched. This CDR3 region has 14 residues.

This chain joins TRBV9 and TRBJ1-2, with 10 bases fitting TRBD1. V lost 0 bases to trimming and J lost 4 bases; unmatched junction nucleotides: 3. The CDR3 extends over 15 amino acids. Germline assignment: CDR1 SGDLS and CDR2 YYNGEE. The CDR3 bases are TGTGCCAGCAGCGTAGCACGGGACAGGGGCTATGGCTACACCTTC. Amino acids: CASSVARDRGYGYTF.

This clone appeared a few times. The rearrangement joins TRBV6-5 to TRBJ1-1; a weak D match, TRBD1 (5 bases). The CDR3 covers 14 residues. Looked up from germline, CDR1 is MNHEY and CDR2 is SVGAGI. Deletions cut 4 bases from V and 1 base from J, with 10 bases between. CDR3 protein: CASSWATGNTEAFF. The DNA of the CDR3 is TGTGCCAGCAGTTGGGCCACAGGGAACACTGAAGCTTTCTTT.

The chain couples TRBV29-1 to TRBJ2-7, with 8 bases identical to TRBD2. Unmatched junction bases numbered 12, after V lost 6 bases and J lost 2 bases. This CDR3 is 15 amino acids long. Germline assignment: CDR1 SQVTM and CDR2 ANQGSEA. CDR3 nucleotides: TGCAGCGTCGCCGGCGGGCGGGGGGCCCCCTACGAGCAGTACTTC. This codes for CSVAGGRGAPYEQYF.

In its sample, this clone was seen a few times. The CDR3 bases are TGTGCCAGCAGCCCCGGACTAGCGTTGTCGCATGAGCAGTTCTTC. Its protein product is CASSPGLALSHEQFF. The chain is built from TRBV6-5 and TRBJ2-1, with TRBD2 matching over 9 bases. The J segment lost 8 bases and the V segment lost 6 bases, leaving 11 bases of the junction unmatched. The CDR3 consists of 15 residues. The germline V gene encodes CDR1 MNHEY and CDR2 SVGAGI.

V usage is TRBV13 and J usage is TRBJ2-7, with D possibly matching TRBD2 (6 bases). This CDR3 spans 12 amino acids. CDR1 is PRHDT, CDR2 FYEKMQ, per germline (reference sequence). Trimming left V 8 bases short and J 5 bases short, with 13 bases between. CDR3 DNA sequence: TGTGCCAGCTCCCACGGCGGGAACGAGCAGTACTTC. Amino acids: CASSHGGNEQYF.

This clone was seen more than once but under ten times. V usage is TRBV7-9 and J usage is TRBJ2-2, with a tentative D call TRBD1 (6 bases). CDR3 length: 14 amino acids. V lost 4 bases, J lost 2 bases, and 8 bases lay in between. Per germline, CDR1 SEHNR and CDR2 FQNEAQ (reference sequence). CDR3 DNA sequence: TGTGCCAGCAGCTCCGGGACAAACACCGGGGAGCTGTTTTTT. Its protein product is CASSSGTNTGELFF.

This clone has just a few counts. This chain links TRBV30 with TRBJ1-6, with D uncertain. The CDR3 length is 14 residues. Trimming cost V 3 bases and J 7 bases, with 13 bases left between them. Germline loops: CDR1 GTSNPN, CDR2 SVGIG (reference sequence). The CDR3 sequence is CAWRHTAGNSPLHF. The CDR3 DNA reads as TGTGCCTGGAGGCACACCGCGGGGAATTCACCCCTCCACTTT.

A few counts support this clone. An end of the junction differs from the germline gene, which may be a read error. The chain is built from TRBV5-6 and TRBJ1-1, with a tentative D call TRBD1 (5 bases). The CDR3 is 16 amino acids. CDR1 and CDR2 from the germline V gene are SGHDT and YYEEEE. The CDR3 loop is CASSSEPRTPVTLIAF. The CDR3 nucleotides read TGTGCCAGCAGTTCTGAACCGCGGACACCCGTAACACTGATCGCCTTT.

The chain links TRBV7-9 to TRBJ2-7, with 7 positions matching TRBD2. The CDR3 sequence is 14 residues long. CDR1 and CDR2 (germline): SEHNR, FQNEAQ (reference sequence). J gave up 2 bases and V 5 bases, and 6 bases lay outside the gene matches. The CDR3 sequence: CASSATGTTYEQYF. In nucleotides, the CDR3 is TGTGCCAGCAGCGCAACCGGGACTACCTACGAGCAGTACTTC.

This clone was detected only a few times. The chain joins TRBV27 to TRBJ2-3; 9 bases agree with TRBD1. V trimming: 5 bases; J trimming: 3 bases; junction bases outside the gene matches: 6. The germline V gene has CDR1 MNHEY and CDR2 SMNVEV (reference sequence). This CDR3 has 15 amino acids. CDR3 DNA sequence: TGTGCCAGCAGTCCGCGGGACAGGGCGACAGATACGCAGTATTTT. This codes for CASSPRDRATDTQYF.

The genes are TRBV28 and TRBJ1-2; 7 bases fit TRBD1. From germline, CDR1 is MDHEN and CDR2 SYDVKM. The CDR3 covers 14 residues. V shed 7 bases and J 3 bases; nucleotides not matched to a gene: 8. The CDR3 DNA sequence: TGTGCCAGCACCCCGAGTGGGACAGACTATGGCTACACCTTC. Its protein product is CASTPSGTDYGYTF.

This rearrangement joins TRBV2 to TRBJ1-1, with D uncertain. V gave up 8 bases and J gave up 4 bases, with 8 bases separating them. The CDR3 extends over 11 amino acids. The germline CDR1 and CDR2 sequences are SNHLY and FYNNEI. The CDR3 coding sequence is TGTGCCAGCGTTTGGGCCACTGAAGCTTTCTTT. As protein: CASVWATEAFF.

The chain carries TRBV4-1 and TRBJ2-7, with D tentatively TRBD2 (6 bases). V was pared by 1 base and J by 1 base, with 14 bases between. In germline, CDR1 is MGHRA, CDR2 YSYEKL. The CDR3 covers 16 residues. In DNA, the CDR3 is TGCGCCAGCAGCCAAGGGGGAGGTGGGACGTCCTACGAGCAGTACTTC. Its translation is CASSQGGGGTSYEQYF.

This rearrangement joins TRBV28 to TRBJ1-5, with TRBD1 matching over 7 bases. The CDR3 is 15 amino acids. After removal of 6 bases from V and 8 bases from J, the junction contained 13 bases not matched to a gene. From germline, CDR1 is MDHEN and CDR2 SYDVKM. CDR3 coding DNA: TGTGCCAGCAGGCATTTACAGGGGCTTGTGGAGCCCCAGCATTTT. The encoded protein is CASRHLQGLVEPQHF. Using reference TRBV28 and TRBJ1-5 for the parts outside the CDR3, the full variable domain is DVKVTQSSRYLVKRTGEKVFLECVQDMDHENMFWYRQDPGLGLRLIYFSYDVKMKEKGDIPEGYSVSREKKERFSLILESASTNQTSMYLCASRHLQGLVEPQHFGDGTRLSIL.